These 32 T cell receptor beta chains were all obtained from the same sample, sequenced in a study of cytomegalovirus exposure and HLA in healthy donors. The PCR contained 60 Vbeta and 13 Jbeta primers. Profiling relied on immunoSEQ multiplex PCR, and the TCRdb table lists in-frame clones only, not all of them. The sample yields approximately 160,000 clones, 60% to 85% seen once. The material sequenced was PBMCs. All receptors come from a female donor in good health and CMV-seronegative.

The chain is built from TRBV28 and TRBJ1-1, with a weak D call TRBD1 (6 bases). Germline V gene data show CDR1 as MDHEN and CDR2 as SYDVKM. Trimming removed 5 bases at V and 5 bases at J, with 15 bases between. This CDR3 contains 14 residues. The CDR3 DNA reads as TGTGCCAGCAGTAAATCGGGGGGCCTGACTGAAGCTTTCTTT. Its protein is CASSKSGGLTEAFF.

A few counts support this clone. V usage is TRBV7-2 and J usage is TRBJ2-1; TRBD1 matches 7 bases. This CDR3 contains 18 residues. J gave up 3 bases and V 5 bases, and 16 bases lay outside the gene matches. Germline loops: CDR1 SGHTA, CDR2 FQGNSA. The CDR3 reads CASSRPSRRGTVYNEQFF. The CDR3 nucleotides are TGTGCCAGCAGCCGGCCTTCGCGCAGGGGGACAGTCTACAATGAGCAGTTCTTC.

The chain recombines TRBV4-3 with TRBJ1-1; D gene uncertain. The CDR3 loop spans 15 amino acids. Germline assignment: CDR1 LGHNA and CDR2 YSLEER. The V end lost 1 base, the J end lost 1 base, and 10 bases lay between the germline ends. CDR3 bases: TGCGCCAGCAGCCAAGTCCCATCCCAGAACACTGAAGCTTTCTTT. Translation: CASSQVPSQNTEAFF.

J is TRBJ2-3 and V is TRBV4-2; perhaps TRBD2 as D (5 bases). Germline V gene sequence: CDR1 LGHNA, CDR2 YNFKEQ. Between the trimmed V and J ends, which lost 0 bases and 4 bases, there was a span of 11 bases. This CDR3 has 15 amino acids. The CDR3 DNA is TGTGCCAGCAGCCAAGAAGGTAGCGATGCAGATACGCAGTATTTT. It yields the protein CASSQEGSDADTQYF.

The CDR3 sequence is CASSWDWTGGIQYF. The CDR3 nucleotides read TGTGCCAGCAGCTGGGATTGGACAGGGGGGATTCAGTACTTC. The chain combines TRBV11-2 with TRBJ2-4; 10 bases align to TRBD1. The trim removed 4 bases at V and 10 bases at J, leaving 7 bases unmatched. The CDR3 is made up of 14 amino acids. Germline lookup yields CDR1 SGHAT and CDR2 FQNNGV.

The rearrangement links TRBV28 to TRBJ2-4; 8 bases agree with TRBD1. Germline trimming cut 4 bases from V and 9 bases from J; bases unmatched to any gene: 8. The CDR3 totals 14 residues. Germline CDR1 and CDR2: MDHEN and SYDVKM. DNA for the CDR3: TGTGCCAGCAGTTCCTCGACAGGGGTGGGCATTCAGTACTTC. Translated: CASSSSTGVGIQYF.

This chain joins TRBV5-5 and TRBJ1-2, with D perhaps matching TRBD1 (5 bases). Trimming took 0 bases from V and 14 from J, leaving 14 bases between them. CDR3 size: 12 residues. The V gene's germline CDR1 is SGHKS and CDR2 YYEKEE (reference sequence). The CDR3 DNA sequence: TGTGCCAGCAGCTTGGTTGCAGGGCGTGGTACCTTC. The encoded protein is CASSLVAGRGTF. Variable domain in full (rest from reference TRBV5-5 and TRBJ1-2): DAGVTQSPTHLIKTRGQQVTLRCSPISGHKSVSWYQQVLGQGPQFIFQYYEKEERGRGNFPDRFSARQFPNYSSELNVNALLLGDSALYLCASSLVAGRGTFGSGTRLTVV.

This chain connects TRBV6-4 to TRBJ2-1; no reliable D call. The CDR3 has 15 residues. V lost 6 bases and J 0 bases, leaving 12 bases between the germline ends. Germline V gene data show CDR1 as MRHNA and CDR2 as SNTAGT. The CDR3 protein is CASSRSPSSYNEQFF. Here the CDR3 DNA reads TGTGCCAGCAGCCGGAGCCCTAGCTCCTACAATGAGCAGTTCTTC.

This clone has just a few counts. This chain uses TRBV28 with TRBJ2-7; 9 nucleotides line up with TRBD1. The CDR3 has 15 residues. V shed 6 bases and J 2 bases; nucleotides not matched to a gene: 8. Germline CDR1 is MDHEN and CDR2 is SYDVKM. The CDR3 DNA sequence: TGTGCCAGCAGCCCGATAGGGACAGGGACCTACGAGCAGTACTTC. Residues: CASSPIGTGTYEQYF. Full variable domain (rest looked up from reference TRBV28 and TRBJ2-7): DVKVTQSSRYLVKRTGEKVFLECVQDMDHENMFWYRQDPGLGLRLIYFSYDVKMKEKGDIPEGYSVSREKKERFSLILESASTNQTSMYLCASSPIGTGTYEQYFGPGTRLTVT.

The chain carries TRBV6-5 and TRBJ1-1; tentatively, D is TRBD1 (6 bases). The germline V gene encodes CDR1 MNHEY and CDR2 SVGAGI. This CDR3 is 14 amino acids long. Trimming cost V 4 bases and J 8 bases, with 17 bases left between them. The CDR3 reads CASSSQTGGREAFF. CDR3 DNA: TGTGCCAGCAGTTCCCAAACCGGGGGGCGGGAAGCTTTCTTT.

This rearrangement joins TRBV28 to TRBJ1-2, with 10 bases fitting TRBD1. V lost 5 bases, J lost 3 bases, and 9 bases stayed unmatched. The CDR3 consists of 16 residues. Germline V gene data show CDR1 as MDHEN and CDR2 as SYDVKM. The CDR3 DNA is TGTGCCAGCAGTACAACTCCGGGACAGGGGTACTATGGCTACACCTTC. Amino acid sequence: CASSTTPGQGYYGYTF.

This chain uses TRBV10-3 with TRBJ1-5; D is uncertain. CDR1 is ENHRY and CDR2 is SYGVKD in the germline V gene. The CDR3 is 12 residues long. Trimming pared 6 bases from V and 0 bases from J, leaving 3 bases between. The CDR3 loop is CAISNSNQPQHF. The DNA for the CDR3 is TGTGCCATCAGCAATAGCAATCAGCCCCAGCATTTT.

The V gene is TRBV5-5, the J gene TRBJ2-5, with 7 bases lining up with TRBD1. The CDR3 totals 15 residues. Trimming cost V 2 bases and J 5 bases; bases outside gene matches: 9. Germline CDR1 and CDR2: SGHKS and YYEKEE (reference sequence). As DNA, the CDR3 is TGTGCCAGCAGCTTTCTCGTCCCCAGGGGGGAGACCCAGTACTTC. Translation: CASSFLVPRGETQYF.

This rearrangement joins TRBV5-1 to TRBJ2-5; D remains ambiguous. Trimming shortened V by 4 bases and J by 4 bases, and 17 bases separated the two germline ends. The CDR3 runs 15 residues. The germline gives CDR1 SGHRS, CDR2 YFSETQ. This chain's CDR3 is CASSAVVATPETQYF. The CDR3 nucleotides are TGCGCCAGCAGCGCCGTGGTAGCCACCCCAGAGACCCAGTACTTC.

Here the CDR3 reads CAWSSGTSSYEQYF. CDR3 bases: TGTGCCTGGAGCTCCGGGACATCTTCCTACGAGCAGTACTTC. The chain couples TRBV30 to TRBJ2-7; TRBD1 might be the D (6 bases). This CDR3 is built from 14 residues. Per germline, CDR1 GTSNPN and CDR2 SVGIG (reference sequence). V was clipped by 3 bases and J by 1 base, with 13 bases between them.

This clone was detected a few times. The V gene is TRBV29-1, the J gene TRBJ1-2, with 7 bases aligning to TRBD1. Per the germline V gene, CDR1 is SQVTM and CDR2 is ANQGSEA. The V and J ends lost 6 bases and 4 bases, in that order; junction bases with no gene match: 11. The CDR3 covers 14 residues. The CDR3 nucleotides are TGCAGCGTCCATCAACAGGGGATAGGCTATGGCTACACCTTC. Translating gives CSVHQQGIGYGYTF. Full variable domain (rest looked up from reference TRBV29-1 and TRBJ1-2): SAVISQKPSRDICQRGTSLTIQCQVDSQVTMMFWYRQQPGQSLTLIATANQGSEATYESGFVIDKFPISRPNLTFSTLTVSNMSPEDSSIYLCSVHQQGIGYGYTFGSGTRLTVV.

The chain combines TRBV7-3 with TRBJ1-2; TRBD1 is a possible D gene (5 bases). Per germline, CDR1 SGHTA and CDR2 FQGTGA. The CDR3 totals 14 residues. The ends were cut back, 0 bases at V and 8 bases at J, with 13 bases in the middle. For the CDR3, the DNA is TGTGCCAGCAGCTTAACAGGGGCCTCCGGGGGCTACACCTTC. Its translation is CASSLTGASGGYTF.

The genes are TRBV4-1 and TRBJ2-7; D gene unclear. The CDR3 spans 14 residues. The V and J ends lost 8 bases and 2 bases respectively, with 16 bases between them. Germline values: CDR1 MGHRA, CDR2 YSYEKL. CDR3 sequence (DNA): TGCGCCAGCTCGACCTCCGGGTTCGCCTACGAGCAGTACTTC. This sequence encodes CASSTSGFAYEQYF.

This clone was seen more than once but under ten times. The chain combines TRBV27 with TRBJ1-5, with D tentatively TRBD1 (5 bases). The CDR3 spans 17 residues. Germline CDR1 reads MNHEY; CDR2 reads SMNVEV (reference sequence). Trimming stripped 0 bases from V and 8 bases from J, with 20 bases between. Here the CDR3 reads CASSLSYSVVPGEPQHF. Here the CDR3 DNA reads TGTGCCAGCAGTTTATCGTACAGTGTGGTCCCGGGGGAGCCCCAGCATTTT.

The rearrangement joins TRBV7-9 to TRBJ2-7; 9 bases are a match to TRBD1. The CDR3 consists of 14 residues. The V segment lost 5 bases and the J segment 1 base; nucleotides outside the gene matches: 3. Germline CDR1 reads SEHNR; CDR2 reads FQNEAQ (reference sequence). The CDR3 region is CASSTGQGSYEQYF. The CDR3 bases are TGTGCCAGCAGCACCGGACAGGGGTCCTACGAGCAGTACTTC.

This clone showed up just a few times. The chain uses TRBV6-5 and TRBJ1-2; tentatively, D is TRBD1 (5 bases). Trimming stripped 7 bases from V and 2 bases from J, with 17 bases between. Germline assignment: CDR1 MNHEY and CDR2 SVGAGI. CDR3 length: 15 amino acids. CDR3 nucleotides: TGTGCCAGCATGGCTCGGCGGGGCCGAAACTATGGCTACACCTTC. Amino acids: CASMARRGRNYGYTF.

The chain recombines TRBV6-5 with TRBJ1-2; possibly TRBD1 for D (5 bases). Trimming pared 4 bases from V and 1 base from J, leaving 7 bases between. Germline CDR1 MNHEY, CDR2 SVGAGI. This CDR3 spans 13 amino acids. The CDR3 DNA follows: TGTGCCAGCAGTTTGACAGTTAACTATGGCTACACCTTC. Translating gives CASSLTVNYGYTF.

V is TRBV18 and J is TRBJ2-3; TRBD1 aligns across 8 bases. The CDR3 is made up of 14 amino acids. The germline V gene has CDR1 KGHSH and CDR2 LQKENI. V shed 3 bases and J 5 bases; nucleotides not matched to a gene: 4. DNA of the CDR3: TGTGCCAGCTCACCTACAGGGGGTCAAGATACGCAGTATTTT. Its protein is CASSPTGGQDTQYF.

The chain is built from TRBV7-9 and TRBJ1-1; TRBD1 aligns across 8 bases. Germline values: CDR1 SEHNR, CDR2 FQNEAQ (reference sequence). V was clipped by 1 base and J by 11 bases; unmatched bases: 12. This CDR3 is 15 amino acids long. The CDR3 loop reads CASSLDRRQGAEAFF. In DNA form, the CDR3 reads TGTGCCAGCAGCTTAGATCGTCGGCAGGGGGCGGAGGCTTTCTTT.

This sequence joins TRBV6-1 and TRBJ1-1; D unclear. CDR1 MNHNS and CDR2 SASEGT come from the germline V gene. The CDR3 is made up of 15 amino acids. V dropped 8 bases and J dropped 3 bases, with 19 bases sitting between them. CDR3 nucleotides: TGTGCCAGCTGCGTCCTCAGTCAAGGAGACACTGAAGCTTTCTTT. Its protein product is CASCVLSQGDTEAFF.

This chain connects TRBV30 to TRBJ2-7; TRBD2 matches 7 bases. The CDR3 is made up of 15 amino acids. Trimming removed 0 bases from V and 2 bases from J; junction bases left unmatched: 7. Germline CDR1 and CDR2: GTSNPN and SVGIG (reference sequence). The CDR3 spells CAWSVLGGVAYEQYF. In DNA, the CDR3 is TGTGCCTGGAGTGTACTGGGGGGGGTTGCCTACGAGCAGTACTTC.

This rearrangement joins TRBV13 to TRBJ2-1; TRBD1 is a possible D gene (5 bases). Germline values: CDR1 PRHDT, CDR2 FYEKMQ (reference sequence). Trimming shortened V by 5 bases and J by 10 bases, and 9 bases separated the two germline ends. The CDR3 is made up of 11 amino acids. The CDR3 DNA sequence: TGTGCCAGCAGCAACCGACAGGAGCAGTTCTTC. Translated, it gives CASSNRQEQFF.

The rearrangement links TRBV29-1 to TRBJ1-2; TRBD1 might be the D (6 bases). The V and J ends lost 7 bases and 6 bases respectively, with 6 bases between them. The CDR3 loop spans 9 amino acids. From germline, CDR1 is SQVTM and CDR2 ANQGSEA. The CDR3 sequence: CSEGDGYTF. The CDR3 DNA sequence: TGCAGCGAGGGGGATGGCTACACCTTC.

V usage is TRBV11-3 and J usage is TRBJ1-1, with no clear D. Germline V lookup: CDR1 SGHNT, CDR2 YENEEA. V was shortened by 4 bases and J by 8 bases, with 11 bases between the two germline ends. The CDR3 covers 12 residues. For the CDR3, the DNA is TGTGCCAGCAGCTCAGGTAGACGGGAAGCTTTCTTT. Its translation is CASSSGRREAFF.

The chain carries TRBV11-2 and TRBJ2-5; 11 nucleotides align to TRBD2. Germline CDR1 reads SGHAT; CDR2 reads FQNNGV. CDR3 length: 16 residues. With 5 bases clipped from V and 3 bases from J, the junction kept 8 bases outside the gene matches. CDR3 sequence: CASSQMTSGNEETQYF. The CDR3 DNA reads TGTGCCAGCAGCCAAATGACTAGCGGGAACGAAGAGACCCAGTACTTC.

The CDR3 here is CASSQAGHMNTEAFF. Here the CDR3 DNA reads TGCGCCAGCAGCCAAGCTGGGCACATGAACACTGAAGCTTTCTTT. This sequence joins TRBV4-3 and TRBJ1-1; D unclear. Germline CDR1 LGHNA, CDR2 YSLEER. The CDR3 spans 15 residues. V was clipped by 1 base and J by 0 bases, with 9 bases between them.

CDR3 sequence: CASSRRVRVVEQFF. CDR3 nucleotide sequence: TGTGCCAGCAGCCGCCGAGTACGGGTTGTTGAGCAGTTCTTC. This chain connects TRBV7-9 to TRBJ2-1; D is unclear. This CDR3 region has 14 residues. Per germline, CDR1 SEHNR and CDR2 FQNEAQ (reference sequence). V shed 5 bases and J shed 9 bases, with 17 bases lying between them.